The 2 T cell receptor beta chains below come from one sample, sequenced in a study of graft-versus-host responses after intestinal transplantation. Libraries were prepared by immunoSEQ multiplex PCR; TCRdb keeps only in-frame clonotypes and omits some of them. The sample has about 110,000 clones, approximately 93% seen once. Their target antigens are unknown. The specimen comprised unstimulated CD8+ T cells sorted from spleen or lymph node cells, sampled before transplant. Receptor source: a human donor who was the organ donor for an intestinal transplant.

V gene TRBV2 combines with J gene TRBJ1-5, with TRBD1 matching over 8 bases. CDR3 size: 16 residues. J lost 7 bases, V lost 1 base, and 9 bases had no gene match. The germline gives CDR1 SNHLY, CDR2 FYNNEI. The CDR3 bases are TGTGCCAGCAGTGAAGGGACAGGGTTGGGAGGGCAGCCCCAGCATTTT. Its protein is CASSEGTGLGGQPQHF.

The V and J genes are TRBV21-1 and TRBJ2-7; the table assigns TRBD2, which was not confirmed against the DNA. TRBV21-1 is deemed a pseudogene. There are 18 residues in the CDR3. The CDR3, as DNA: TGTGCCAGCAGCCGCAATTACCGGGTCCTTAGAGAACTCTACGAGCAGTACTTC. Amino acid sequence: CASSRNYRVLRELYEQYF.